These 10 T cell receptor beta chains came from one sample sequenced in a study of siplizumab effects on memory and regulatory T cells. Data came from immunoSEQ multiplex PCR; TCRdb stores just in-frame clones and leaves some out. The sample yields approximately 98,000 clones, just under 95% seen once. Sequencing used non-Treg CD4+ T cells sorted from blood. The source of these receptors is a human donor in good health.

CDR3 in DNA: TGTGCCAGCAGGCTAGGACCCATGAACACTGAAGCTTTCTTT. The encoded protein is CASRLGPMNTEAFF. The chain combines TRBV28 with TRBJ1-1; unclear D gene. CDR1 is MDHEN, CDR2 SYDVKM, per germline. The CDR3 covers 14 residues. Trimming took 6 bases from V and 0 from J, leaving 11 bases between them.

The gene calls are TRBV29-1 and TRBJ1-5; a weak D match, TRBD1 (6 bases). CDR1 is SQVTM, CDR2 ANQGSEA, per germline. V gave up 7 bases and J gave up 4 bases, with 14 bases separating them. The CDR3 has 13 residues. The CDR3 DNA sequence: TGCAGCGCCTCAATCGACAGGAATCAGCCCCAGCATTTT. Its protein product is CSASIDRNQPQHF. Based on the CDR3 plus reference TRBV29-1 and TRBJ1-5, the full variable domain is SAVISQKPSRDICQRGTSLTIQCQVDSQVTMMFWYRQQPGQSLTLIATANQGSEATYESGFVIDKFPISRPNLTFSTLTVSNMSPEDSSIYLCSASIDRNQPQHFGDGTRLSIL.

The rearrangement uses TRBV11-2 and TRBJ2-3; weak D call: TRBD2 (6 bases). Germline lookup yields CDR1 SGHAT and CDR2 FQNNGV. V was cut by 7 bases and J by 5 bases, with 25 bases left in between. CDR3 size: 17 residues. The CDR3 loop reads CASIPQKARRAKDTQYF. CDR3 sequence (DNA): TGTGCCAGCATCCCCCAAAAGGCCCGGAGGGCCAAAGATACGCAGTATTTT.

The CDR3 sequence: CASSETNSNQPQHF. As DNA, the CDR3 is TGTGCCAGCAGTGAAACTAATAGCAATCAGCCCCAGCATTTT. V is TRBV2 and J is TRBJ1-5, with D hard to call. Germline lookup yields CDR1 SNHLY and CDR2 FYNNEI. The CDR3 is 14 amino acids. Trimming left V 2 bases short and J 0 bases short, with 5 bases between.

The V gene is TRBV7-3, the J gene TRBJ1-1; D unclear. The length of the CDR3 is 15 residues. V lost 1 base, J lost 2 bases, and 11 bases lay in between. Germline loops: CDR1 SGHTA, CDR2 FQGTGA. The CDR3 region has the DNA TGTGCCAGCAGCTTAAGTGAGGCGGCTAACACTGAAGCTTTCTTT. As protein: CASSLSEAANTEAFF.

This chain links TRBV30 with TRBJ2-2; D gene unclear. V lost 3 bases to trimming and J lost 6 bases, with 14 bases between them. Germline-derived CDR1 and CDR2 are GTSNPN and SVGIG (reference sequence). This CDR3 region has 14 residues. In nucleotides, the CDR3 is TGTGCCTGGAGCCCCCTTAATAGGGCCGGGGAGCTGTTTTTT. Translated: CAWSPLNRAGELFF. Looking up the rest from reference TRBV30 and TRBJ2-2 gives the full variable domain: SQTIHQWPATLVQPVGSPLSLECTVEGTSNPNLYWYRQAAGRGLQLLFYSVGIGQISSEVPQNLSASRPQDRQFILSSKKLLLSDSGFYLCAWSPLNRAGELFFGEGSRLTVL.

The V gene is TRBV18, the J gene TRBJ2-5, with D perhaps matching TRBD2 (6 bases). The germline V and J ends were trimmed by 5 bases and 1 base, with 11 bases remaining between them. Germline CDR1 and CDR2: KGHSH and LQKENI. The CDR3 spans 14 residues. CDR3 sequence: CASSVGTPQETQYF. The CDR3 DNA reads TGTGCCAGCTCAGTAGGGACTCCCCAAGAGACCCAGTACTTC. The full variable domain, with the rest looked up from reference TRBV18 and TRBJ2-5, is NAGVMQNPRHLVRRRGQEARLRCSPMKGHSHVYWYRQLPEEGLKFMVYLQKENIIDESGMPKERFSAEFPKEGPSILRIQQVVRGDSAAYFCASSVGTPQETQYFGPGTRLLVL.

The chain employs TRBV4-2 and TRBJ2-5; 10 nucleotides match TRBD2. V was pared by 3 bases and J by 1 base, with 11 bases of the junction left unmatched. The CDR3 is 18 amino acids. Per the germline V gene, CDR1 is LGHNA and CDR2 is YNFKEQ. CDR3 amino acids: CASSHMGGSSGSQETQYF. The CDR3 nucleotides are TGTGCCAGCAGCCATATGGGAGGGTCTAGCGGGAGCCAAGAGACCCAGTACTTC.

The chain is built from TRBV29-1 and TRBJ2-7; tentative D call: TRBD2 (6 bases). The V and J ends lost 0 bases and 6 bases respectively, with 12 bases between them. Germline V gives CDR1 SQVTM, CDR2 ANQGSEA. This CDR3 has 13 amino acids. Here the CDR3 reads CSVEEGRGSEQYF. As DNA, the CDR3 is TGCAGCGTTGAAGAAGGTCGGGGGAGCGAGCAGTACTTC.

CDR3 in DNA: TGTGCCAGCCGATACTGGGGTGGCGGGAGTCTCCCCTACGAGCAGTACTTC. This sequence encodes CASRYWGGGSLPYEQYF. V is TRBV27 and J is TRBJ2-7; 7 bases are shared with TRBD2. This CDR3 contains 17 residues. CDR1 is MNHEY and CDR2 is SMNVEV in the germline V gene (reference sequence). The V segment lost 8 bases and the J segment 2 bases; nucleotides outside the gene matches: 18.